This T cell receptor (beta chain) was obtained from a study of OX40 agonist ivuxolimab in advanced cancers. Study-wide results and limits: The CD4+ and CD8+ T cells in the blood had expanded clonally by week 6 at 0.1 to 3.0 mg/kg.

In regard to this clone: Its specificity is unknown.

Using immunoSEQ multiplex PCR, the repertoire was profiled, and TCRdb retains in-frame clones only, with some absent. The sample has 25,000 to 35,000 clones, roughly 90% seen once. Per germline, CDR1 MNHEY and CDR2 SMNVEV (reference sequence). The CDR3 is 16 residues long. V gave up 0 bases and J gave up 4 bases; unmatched junction bases: 8. This chain links TRBV27 with TRBJ2-7; 8 bases are shared with TRBD1. This clonotype originated in an adult with an advanced solid tumor such as melanoma, head and neck, liver or kidney cancer. Sequences were derived from CD4+ or CD8+ T cells sorted from blood, sampled in a trial of the OX40 agonist ivuxolimab. The CDR3 DNA sequence: TGTGCCAGCAGTTTATCGAGGGCAGGGGGCTCATACGAGCAGTACTTC. This translates into CASSLSRAGGSYEQYF.